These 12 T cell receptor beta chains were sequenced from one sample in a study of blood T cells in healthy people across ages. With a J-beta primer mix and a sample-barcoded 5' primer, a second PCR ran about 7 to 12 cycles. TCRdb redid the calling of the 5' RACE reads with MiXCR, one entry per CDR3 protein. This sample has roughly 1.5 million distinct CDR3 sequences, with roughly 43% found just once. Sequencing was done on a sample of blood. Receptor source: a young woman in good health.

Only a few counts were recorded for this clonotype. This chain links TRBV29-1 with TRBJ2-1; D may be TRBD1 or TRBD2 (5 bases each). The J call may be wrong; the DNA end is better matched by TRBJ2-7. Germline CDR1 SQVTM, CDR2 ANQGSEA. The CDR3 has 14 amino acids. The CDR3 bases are TGCAGCGCTTTGACCGGGACCCTCCACAATGAGCAGTACTTC. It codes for CSALTGTLHNEQYF.

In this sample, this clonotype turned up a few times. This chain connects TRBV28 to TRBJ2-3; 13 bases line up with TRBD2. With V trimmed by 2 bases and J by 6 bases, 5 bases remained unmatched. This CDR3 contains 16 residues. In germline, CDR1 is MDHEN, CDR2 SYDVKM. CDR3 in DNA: TGTGCCAGCAGTTTAGGACTAGCGGGAGACGTGGATACGCAGTATTTT. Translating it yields CASSLGLAGDVDTQYF.

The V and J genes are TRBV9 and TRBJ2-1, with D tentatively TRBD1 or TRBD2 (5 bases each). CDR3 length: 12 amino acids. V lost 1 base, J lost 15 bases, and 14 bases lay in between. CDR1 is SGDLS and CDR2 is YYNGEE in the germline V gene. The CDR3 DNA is TGTGCCAGCAGCGTATCACCGGGGCCCCTGTTCTTC. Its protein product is CASSVSPGPLFF.

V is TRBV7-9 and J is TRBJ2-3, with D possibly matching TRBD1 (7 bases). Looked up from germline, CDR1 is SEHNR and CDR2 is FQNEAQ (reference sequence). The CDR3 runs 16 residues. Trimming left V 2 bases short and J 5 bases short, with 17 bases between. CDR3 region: CASSLISGGPRDTQYF. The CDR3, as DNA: TGTGCCAGCAGCTTAATCTCAGGGGGGCCCAGAGATACGCAGTATTTT.

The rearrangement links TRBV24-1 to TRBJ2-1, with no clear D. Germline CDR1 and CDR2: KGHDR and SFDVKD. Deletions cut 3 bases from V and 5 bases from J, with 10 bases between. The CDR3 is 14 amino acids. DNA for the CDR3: TGTGCCACCAGTGATAACGATCAAAACAATGAGCAGTTCTTC. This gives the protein CATSDNDQNNEQFF.

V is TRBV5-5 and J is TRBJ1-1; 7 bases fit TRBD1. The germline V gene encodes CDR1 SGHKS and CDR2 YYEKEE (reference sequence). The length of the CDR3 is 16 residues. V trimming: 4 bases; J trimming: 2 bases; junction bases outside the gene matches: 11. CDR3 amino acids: CASSPPPGQNNTEAFF. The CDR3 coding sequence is TGTGCCAGCAGCCCACCGCCGGGACAGAACAACACTGAAGCTTTCTTT.

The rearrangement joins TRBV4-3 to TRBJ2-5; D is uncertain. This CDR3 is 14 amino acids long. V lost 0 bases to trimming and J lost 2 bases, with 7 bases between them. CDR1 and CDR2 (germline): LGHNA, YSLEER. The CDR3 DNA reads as TGCGCCAGCAGCCAAGACGCAATACAAGAGACCCAGTACTTC. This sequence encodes CASSQDAIQETQYF.

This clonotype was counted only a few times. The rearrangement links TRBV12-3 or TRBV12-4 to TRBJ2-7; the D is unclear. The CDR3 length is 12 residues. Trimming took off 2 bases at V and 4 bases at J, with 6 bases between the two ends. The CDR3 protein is CASSLRWYEQYF. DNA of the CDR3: TGTGCCAGCAGTTTACGGTGGTACGAGCAGTACTTC.

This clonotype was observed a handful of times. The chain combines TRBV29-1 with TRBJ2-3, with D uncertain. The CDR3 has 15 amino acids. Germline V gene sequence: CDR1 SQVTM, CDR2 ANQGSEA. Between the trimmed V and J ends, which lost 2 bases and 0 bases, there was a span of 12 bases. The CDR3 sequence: CSVEIGRSSTDTQYF. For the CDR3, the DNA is TGCAGCGTTGAAATCGGGCGGTCTAGCACAGATACGCAGTATTTT.

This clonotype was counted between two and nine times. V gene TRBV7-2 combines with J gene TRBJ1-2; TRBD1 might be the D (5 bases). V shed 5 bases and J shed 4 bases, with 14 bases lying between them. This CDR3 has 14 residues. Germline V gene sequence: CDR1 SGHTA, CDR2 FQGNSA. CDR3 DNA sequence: TGTGCCAGCAGCCCTCGGGACTCCCGCTATGGCTACACCTTC. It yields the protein CASSPRDSRYGYTF.

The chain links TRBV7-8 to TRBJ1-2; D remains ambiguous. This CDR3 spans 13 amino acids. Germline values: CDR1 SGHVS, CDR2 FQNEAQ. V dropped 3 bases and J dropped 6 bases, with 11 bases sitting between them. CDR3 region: CASSLPFRDGYTF. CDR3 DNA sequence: TGTGCCAGCAGCTTGCCCTTCAGAGATGGCTACACCTTC.

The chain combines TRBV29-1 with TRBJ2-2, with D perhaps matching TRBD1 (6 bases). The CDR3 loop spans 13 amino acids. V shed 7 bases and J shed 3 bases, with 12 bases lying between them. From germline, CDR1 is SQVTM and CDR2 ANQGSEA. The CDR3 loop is CSARQGYTGELFF. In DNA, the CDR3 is TGCAGCGCTAGGCAGGGGTACACCGGGGAGCTGTTTTTT.